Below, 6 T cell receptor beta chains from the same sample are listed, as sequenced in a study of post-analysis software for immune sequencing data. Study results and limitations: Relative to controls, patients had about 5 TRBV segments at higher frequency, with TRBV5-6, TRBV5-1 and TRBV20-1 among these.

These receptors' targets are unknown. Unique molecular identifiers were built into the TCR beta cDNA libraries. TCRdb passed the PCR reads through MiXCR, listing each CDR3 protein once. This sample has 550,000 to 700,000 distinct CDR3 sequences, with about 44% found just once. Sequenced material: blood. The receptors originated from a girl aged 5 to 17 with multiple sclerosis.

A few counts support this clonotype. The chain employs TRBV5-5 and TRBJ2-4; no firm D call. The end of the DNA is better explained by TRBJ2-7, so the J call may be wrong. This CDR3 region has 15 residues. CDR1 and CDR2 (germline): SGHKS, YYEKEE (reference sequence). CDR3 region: CASSPGGSLTYEQYF. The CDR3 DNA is TGTGCCAGCAGCCCCGGCGGCTCCCTAACCTACGAGCAGTACTTC.

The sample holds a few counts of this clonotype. In DNA, the CDR3 is TGTGCCAGCAGTCTCCTCCCAAACCGGGGATACGAGCAGTACTTC. Translating it yields CASSLLPNRGYEQYF. This sequence joins TRBV6-5 and TRBJ2-7, with D maybe TRBD2 (5 bases). Germline V CDR1 and CDR2: MNHEY, SVGAGI. The CDR3 totals 15 residues. V dropped 5 bases and J dropped 4 bases, with 18 bases sitting between them.

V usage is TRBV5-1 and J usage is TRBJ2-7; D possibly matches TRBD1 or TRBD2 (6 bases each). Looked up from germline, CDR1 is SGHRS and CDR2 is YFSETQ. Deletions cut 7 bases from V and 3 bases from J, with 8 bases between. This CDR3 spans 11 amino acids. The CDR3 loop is CASRGHYEQYF. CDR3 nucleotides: TGCGCCAGCCGGGGGCACTACGAGCAGTACTTC.

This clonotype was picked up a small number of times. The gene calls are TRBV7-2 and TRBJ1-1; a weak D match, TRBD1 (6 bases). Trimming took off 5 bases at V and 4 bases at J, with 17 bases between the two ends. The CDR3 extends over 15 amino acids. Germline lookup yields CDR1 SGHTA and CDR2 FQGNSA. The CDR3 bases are TGTGCCAGCAGCCCCGATGCAGGGGATTCCACTGAAGCTTTCTTT. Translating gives CASSPDAGDSTEAFF.

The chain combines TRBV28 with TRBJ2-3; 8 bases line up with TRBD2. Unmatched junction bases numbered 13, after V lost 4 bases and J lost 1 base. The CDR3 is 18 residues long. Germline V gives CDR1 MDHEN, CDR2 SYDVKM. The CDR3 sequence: CASSSTPGLVMGTDTQYF. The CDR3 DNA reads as TGTGCCAGCAGTTCGACGCCGGGACTAGTCATGGGCACAGATACGCAGTATTTT.

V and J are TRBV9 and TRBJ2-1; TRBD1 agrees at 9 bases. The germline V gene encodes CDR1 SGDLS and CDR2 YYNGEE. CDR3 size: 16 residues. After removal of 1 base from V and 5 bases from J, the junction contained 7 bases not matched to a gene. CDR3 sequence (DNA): TGTGCCAGCAGCGTAAGTTTGGGGACAGGGCACAATGAGCAGTTCTTC. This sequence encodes CASSVSLGTGHNEQFF.